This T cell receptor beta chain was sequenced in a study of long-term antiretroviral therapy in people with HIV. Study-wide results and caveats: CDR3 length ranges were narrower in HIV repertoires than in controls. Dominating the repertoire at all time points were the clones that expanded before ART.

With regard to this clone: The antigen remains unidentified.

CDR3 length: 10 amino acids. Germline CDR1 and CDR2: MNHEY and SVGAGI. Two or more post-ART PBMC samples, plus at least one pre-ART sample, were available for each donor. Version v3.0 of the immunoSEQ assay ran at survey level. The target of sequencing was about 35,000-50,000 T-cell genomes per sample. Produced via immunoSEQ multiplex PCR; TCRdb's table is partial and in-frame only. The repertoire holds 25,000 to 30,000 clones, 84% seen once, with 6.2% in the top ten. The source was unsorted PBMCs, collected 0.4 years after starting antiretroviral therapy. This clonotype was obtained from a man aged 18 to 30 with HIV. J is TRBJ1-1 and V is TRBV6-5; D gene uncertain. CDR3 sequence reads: CATITTEAFF. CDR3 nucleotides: TGTGCAACTATAACCACTGAAGCTTTCTTT.